This T cell receptor (beta chain) was recovered during a study of blood T cell repertoires in COVID-19 (dated by TCRdb to about 2020). Notes on the research overall: Samples from collaborators originated in the United States, Italy and Spain and spanned both the acute and convalescent phases of COVID-19. The prospective study material was composed of cDNA or gDNA derived from T cells, B-cell-depleted T cells, or PBMCs. Deeply sampled blood TCRbeta repertoires from subjects exposed to, actively infected with, or recovered from COVID-19 were included in the dataset. A freely available public database, intended as a resource for researchers studying the immune response to SARS-CoV-2, is where the repertoires were released. The samples were drawn from the first 160 participants of the ongoing ImmuneRACE study and from more than 1,000 subjects provided by 6 global collaborators. Sample metadata almost always included a de-identified subject ID, COVID-19 status, age in years and sex. Where HLA class I and class II types were available, the types were taken from metadata supplied by the sample provider, not from assay-based typing.

The collaborating institutions used their own protocols to collect whole blood in K2EDTA tubes. For TCRbeta analysis, collaborators shipped samples as frozen whole blood, isolated PBMCs, or DNA extracted from either of those sample types. Overall results and qualifications from the work: How much clinical and demographic metadata was included differed by source and by participant, and the metadata was provided uncurated.

TCRbeta CDR3 regions were amplified from genomic DNA using the immunoSEQ Assay, a bias-controlled multiplex PCR. Per the source publication's procedure: Nucleated cell counts per sample were estimated from amplification of reference gene primers within the assay. Sequence reads were collapsed and filtered to measure the absolute abundance of every unique TCRbeta CDR3 rearrangement. For each sample, productive Simpson clonality was calculated by taking the square root of Simpson's diversity index across productive rearrangements. TCRdb carries this immuneACCESS record with in-frame sequences only. Its versions omit some clonotypes, under half of them owing to an unresolved V gene in the studies checked, with the rest unexplained. The V and J calls and clone size come from that table; D and trimming were worked out from the DNA. The sample data list approximately 250,000 clones, and around nine tenths of these were observed just once. Of the sample, around 1.8% falls within the top ten clones.

A word on this clone: The specificity of this receptor is unknown. No quality values exist for individual bases; no much larger clone is one base distant.

Ends trimmed: V by 2 bases, J by 4 bases; bases unmatched to a gene: 10. Sequences SGHVS (CDR1) and FNYEAQ (CDR2) are obtained from the germline V gene. Including the terminal cysteine and phenylalanine, the CDR3 comprises 17 residues. The only DNA kept is the CDR3, 51 bases in frame from the first base. This clonotype originated in a man younger than 40 with active or convalescent COVID-19. The sample was peripheral blood. Recombination joined TRBV7-6 with TRBJ2-3, and 9 junction bases match TRBD1. The sequenced DNA: TGTGCCAGCAGCTTAACCCCGGGACAGGGAGGGTCAGATACGCAGTATTTT. This translates into CASSLTPGQGGSDTQYF.